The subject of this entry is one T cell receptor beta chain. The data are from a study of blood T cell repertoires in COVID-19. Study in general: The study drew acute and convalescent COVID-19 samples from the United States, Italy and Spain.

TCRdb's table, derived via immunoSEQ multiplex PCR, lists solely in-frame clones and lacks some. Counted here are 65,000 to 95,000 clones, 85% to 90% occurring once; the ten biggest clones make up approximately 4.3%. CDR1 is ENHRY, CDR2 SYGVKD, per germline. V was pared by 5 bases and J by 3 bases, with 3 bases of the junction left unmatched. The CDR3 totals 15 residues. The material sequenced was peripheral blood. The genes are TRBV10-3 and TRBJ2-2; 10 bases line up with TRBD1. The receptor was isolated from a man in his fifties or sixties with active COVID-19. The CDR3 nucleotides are TGTGCCATCAGTACGGGACAGGGGTACACCGGGGAGCTGTTTTTT. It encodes CAISTGQGYTGELFF.